This T cell receptor beta chain was observed in a study of cytomegalovirus exposure and HLA in healthy donors (dated by TCRdb to the late 2010s). Concerning the study at large: According to an earlier analysis of a few hundred of the donors, roughly 180 million T cells yielded 90 million to 140 million unique TCR beta sequences and more than 250 Gb of sequence data. Among the roughly 400 genotyped donors, 81% belonged to the genetic ancestry cluster associated with self-reported Caucasian donors. The study used immunosequencing to profile the T cell repertoires of under 700 subjects and linked those repertoires to cytomegalovirus serostatus. The number of donors typed differed by locus, with about 629-630 for A, B, C, DRB1 and DQB1, roughly 520 for DQA1, approximately 580 for DPA1, and some 440 for DPB1. The study aimed to test whether cataloging public T cell receptors could reveal signatures of past pathogen exposure. Donor age, sex, ethnicity and CMV serostatus were collected together with the repertoire data. In a later analysis, previously published TCR beta repertoires from about 670 donors were re-analyzed and high-resolution HLA genotyping was added so that TCR occurrence patterns could be studied. A handful of DR-DQ haplotypes were handled as single units for association and clustering because linkage in the cohort was strong. In an earlier analysis of 550 to 700 of the donors, high-throughput TCR beta sequencing was used to judge whether each TCR beta V gene segment behaved as functional or pseudogenic. Rather than drawing on any new phenotypic data, the later analysis identified candidate immune exposures from TCR beta sequences and the way those sequences occurred across donors. In addition to the first cohort of about 650 subjects, a separate validation cohort of 120 different subjects was used. A later genetic analysis used genome-wide SNP genotypes for about three fifths of the 666 donors, treating that subset as a discovery cohort. Roughly 300 gigabases of sequencing data and about 92 million unique TCR sequences made up an early release that covered several hundred HLA-typed donors. Class I and class II HLA loci were covered by the typing at four-digit resolution. Among roughly 370 genotyped donors of the cohort, an average of roughly 240,000 unique TCR beta nucleotide sequences were sequenced per donor, 15% to 20% of them non-productive. High-throughput TCR immunosequencing, statistical association of individual TCRs with disease status, and machine learning were combined to predict cytomegalovirus infection status. All discovery cohort repertoires had been generated on a single sequencing platform. Results and caveats for the whole study, not just this receptor: In a later analysis, several top co-occurrence clusters were reported to appear linked to parvovirus B19, influenza, CMV and Epstein-Barr virus. A cluster of highly shared sequence variants was judged likely to represent a technical artifact of the sequencing pipeline. Because counts were too low, seventeen rarely observed V segments, including chromosome 9 orphons, were excluded from the earlier analysis of a few hundred of the donors. A later analysis found that most CMV-associated TCR beta chains appeared HLA-restricted, with HLA associations seemingly driven largely by CMV exposure. In a later analysis, HLA-associated TCR beta chains showed more clonal expansion and lower generation probabilities than non-associated chains that were equally common. The authors suggested that the approach could potentially be extended to other disease states and immunological phenotypes. According to a later genetic analysis, donors in an Asian-associated ancestry cluster had fewer N-insertions in productive TCRs than the approximately 630-donor mean. Correlated functional status among segregating V segments might reflect linkage disequilibrium, but an unknown experimental factor could not be ruled out. The study gave a list of 150 to 200 TCR beta chains associated with cytomegalovirus. In vitro tests confirmed that three of the cytomegalovirus-associated TCR beta chains recognize cytomegalovirus antigens. In a later analysis, TCR association rates were found to vary across HLA loci, with the most associated TCRs seen for DRB1 alleles and the fewest for HLA-C alleles. Cytomegalovirus status was reported to be diagnosed by the classifier with high specificity and sensitivity in both the original and validation cohorts. This cohort had only TCR beta chains sequenced, and the lack of alpha or paired-chain data limited which features could be detected. A later genetic analysis associated a missense DCLRE1C variant with V-gene and J-gene trimming of TCR beta chains, and an independent cohort replicated the association. Across donors, most TCR sequences were observed very rarely, whereas some public TCRs were present in many individuals. A later analysis associated 15,000 or so TCR beta sequences with specific HLA alleles at a false discovery rate of 0.05. The only immune exposure information available for the cohort was CMV serostatus. Sequencing depth was assumed to be roughly uniform across donors in the presence/absence analyses, though that assumption may not hold. A further reported finding was that TCR beta sequences accurately predicted the HLA-A and HLA-B alleles for most subjects in the first cohort. Assigning TCR associations to individual alleles was difficult when HLA alleles, especially DR and DQ, strongly co-occurred. In an earlier analysis of about 550 of the donors, most TCR beta V segments were observed in productive rearrangements about 87% or about 30% of the time, broadly matching IMGT annotations. The 87-base-pair reads could not distinguish some IMGT-functional V segments, including TRBV6-2 and TRBV6-3, so those segments were excluded. Because some donors lacked HLA typing at each locus, the association tests relied only on the typed subset.

The library was obtained by the immunoSEQ multiplex PCR assay. For the multiplex PCR, a mixture combining 60 forward primers for TCR Vbeta segments and 13 reverse primers for TCR Jbeta segments was used. A multiplex PCR assay on genomic DNA amplified the CDR3 region of rearranged TCR beta genes. The Illumina HiSeq System was used to sequence the amplified TCR beta libraries as 87-base-pair reads. Per the authors' processing: A later analysis tallied tens of millions of unique TCR beta chains across the 550 to 850 repertoires, and about 12 million of those chains were shared by two or more donors. Raw reads were error-corrected and collapsed into unique sequences with a nearest-neighbor algorithm that merged closely related sequences to remove PCR and sequencing errors. To assign V, D and J gene segments, CDR3 sequences were aligned to IMGT reference sequences. For a sequence to be retained, at least a six-nucleotide match to both a V gene segment and a J gene segment was required. Rearrangements were called productive when the CDR3 lacked stop codons and stayed in frame with V and J; all others were non-productive. Following IMGT convention, CDR3 was defined as the stretch from the second conserved V-encoded cysteine to the conserved J-encoded phenylalanine. The earlier analysis of 587 of the donors excluded any sequence lacking an unambiguous match to a single V gene segment. In an earlier analysis of roughly 600 of the donors, a V segment was called functional when productive rearrangements were above 56.7%, and segregating when the standard deviation between donors exceeded 5%. A statistical classification framework was built for diagnosing cytomegalovirus status from the catalog of TCR beta chain sequences. In a later analysis, TCR nucleotide sequences were compared against IMGT/GENE-DB human TR gene sequences so that V and J genes could be assigned. A later analysis assigned CDR3 sequences and most-parsimonious VDJ recombination scenarios with the TCRdist pipeline. In a later analysis, each TCR beta chain was defined by its CDR3 amino acid sequence together with its V-gene family, and reads lacking a unique V-gene family were excluded. To address suspected cross-contamination and a sequencing artifact, a later analysis removed around 590 highly shared, low-generation-probability nucleotide sequences. In a later analysis, a clonal expansion index was calculated for each public chain from normalized within-repertoire ranks of inferred template counts. In a later analysis, generation probabilities were computed with a VDJ recombination model fitted to out-of-frame rearrangements, and the resulting probabilities were checked against IGoR. In a later analysis, TCR-TCR, TCR-HLA and TCR-CMV co-occurrence was scored with hypergeometric tests, and a repertoire-size bias correction was applied to TCR pairs. In a later analysis, false discovery rates were estimated by permuting HLA or CMV assignments 20 times. In a later analysis, co-occurring TCRs were grouped using DBSCAN, with TCRdist sequence similarity added in when clustering inside HLA-allele-positive subsets. Co-occurrence clustering excluded repertoires with fewer than 30,000 or more than 120,000 public chains, plus five with anomalous nucleotide sharing. As stored in TCRdb, this immuneACCESS dataset retains in-frame rearrangements with V and J assigned. A fraction of the clones does not appear; measured against another copy, unresolved V genes explain less than half of the discrepancy, and the remainder lacks a known reason. V, J and clone size are those of that table, while D and trimming were read from the DNA. The sample table records 140,000 or so clones. Together, the top ten hold about 0.96% of the sample.

The CDR3 runs 13 residues from the cysteine to the phenylalanine. Only CDR3 DNA is held: 39 bases, read in frame from base 1. From V the trimming removes 3 bases and from J it removes 4 bases, while the gene matches leave 3 bases of the junction unaccounted for. Via the germline V gene, CDR1 is SQVTM and CDR2 ANQGSEA. As to this clone: Its cognate antigen has yet to be identified.

The cohort consisted of 670 or so healthy bone marrow donors. At the time of sampling, all cohort members were nominally healthy, though unrecorded immune exposures were likely present. The donor tested CMV seronegative, placing the donor among the 352 seronegative members of the cohort. A peripheral blood sample was collected from each donor, and TCR beta sequencing was performed on peripheral blood mononuclear cells. Genomic DNA was extracted from the blood cell samples with the Qiagen DNeasy Blood Extraction Kit. The V and J segments used are TRBV29-1 and TRBJ2-3; 8 central bases correspond to TRBD1. Sequencing input: PBMCs. This clonotype was sampled from a male donor in good health and CMV-seronegative. The nucleotide sequence reads TGCAGCGTTGAGGGCAGGGGGCCAGATACGCAGTATTTT. It encodes CSVEGRGPDTQYF.